This is a list of T cell receptor beta chains from one sample in a study of metastatic and nonmetastatic thyroid tumors. Using MiXCR, TCRdb reanalyzed the PCR reads. The sample shows some 30,000 clones, 25% to 30% of them seen only once. The sequencing sample was made of blood. The receptors derive from a female donor with papillary thyroid cancer or a benign thyroid nodule (not recorded which). Some clones in this sample may be carry-over from other donors' samples. The CDR3 runs from the conserved cysteine through the conserved F or W. D genes are given only for firm matches. Clone size, where shown, is once, few, many, or a class for clones that have expanded.

>TRBD2|TRBV6-4|TRBJ2-7|few
CASSDSRLAGTPYEQYF
TGTGCCAGCAGTGACTCGAGGCTAGCGGGGACCCCCTACGAGCAGTACTTC
>-|TRBV3-1|TRBJ2-2|many
CASLQRNTGELFF
TGTGCCAGCCTGCAAAGAAACACCGGGGAGCTGTTTTTT
>TRBD1|TRBV9|TRBJ1-6|few
CASSPRTGGISPLHF
TGTGCCAGCAGCCCCCGGACAGGGGGAATTTCACCCCTCCACTTT
>-|TRBV6-1|TRBJ2-7|-
CASSDRGNSYEQYF
TGTGCCAGCAGTGACAGGGGCAATTCCTACGAGCAGTACTTC
>-|TRBV5-1|TRBJ1-4|-
CASSLDPGLNEKLFF
TGCGCCAGCAGCTTGGATCCAGGTCTTAATGAAAAACTGTTTTTT
>-|TRBV28|TRBJ1-2|-
CASSLEAIGGYTF
TGTGCCAGCAGTTTAGAGGCCATCGGCGGCTACACCTTC
>-|TRBV20-1|TRBJ1-3|-
CSARDLRGPEGNTIYF
TGCAGTGCTAGAGACCTCCGGGGGCCAGAAGGAAACACCATATATTTT
>-|TRBV4-2|TRBJ1-6|-
CASSQGSGPPLHF
TGTGCCAGCAGCCAAGGTAGCGGGCCACCCCTCCACTTT
>-|TRBV6-2/TRBV6-3|TRBJ2-2|few
CASSYRGTSRNTGELFF
TGTGCCAGCAGTTACCGAGGGACAAGCCGAAACACCGGGGAGCTGTTTTTT
>TRBD2|TRBV2|TRBJ2-5|many
CASSPTLAGQETQYF
TGTGCCAGCAGCCCCACCTTAGCGGGGCAAGAGACCCAGTACTTC
>-|TRBV9|TRBJ1-1|many
CASSIGRNTEAFF
TGTGCCAGCAGCATAGGACGGAACACTGAAGCTTTCTTT
>-|TRBV11-1|TRBJ1-1|-
CASSLWGNTEAFF
TGTGCCAGCAGCCTTTGGGGGAACACTGAAGCTTTCTTT
>-|TRBV20-1|TRBJ2-1|-
CSAKALYNEQFF
TGCAGTGCTAAGGCCCTCTACAATGAGCAGTTCTTC
>-|TRBV3-1|TRBJ2-2|-
CASSQWDRENGELFF
TGTGCCAGCAGCCAATGGGATAGAGAAAACGGGGAGCTGTTTTTT
>TRBD1|TRBV13|TRBJ1-6|-
CASSSRPGQGGSPLHF
TGTGCCAGCAGCTCACGACCGGGACAGGGAGGATCACCCCTCCACTTT
>-|TRBV6-1|TRBJ2-6|few
CASSEQDSSGANVLTF
TGTGCCAGCAGTGAACAGGATTCCTCTGGGGCCAACGTCCTGACTTTC
>-|TRBV9|TRBJ1-2|-
CASSVDPTGGGYTF
TGTGCCAGCAGCGTAGATCCGACGGGAGGTGGCTACACCTTC
>-|TRBV7-9|TRBJ2-1|-
CASSSIGTYNEQFF
TGTGCCAGCAGCTCTATCGGGACCTACAATGAGCAGTTCTTC
>-|TRBV29-1|TRBJ2-1|many
CSVHTLGMSYNEQFF
TGCAGCGTCCATACTCTAGGGATGTCCTACAATGAGCAGTTCTTC
>-|TRBV3-1|TRBJ1-1|many
CASSLTANTEAFF
TGTGCCAGCAGCTTGACTGCGAACACTGAAGCTTTCTTT
>TRBD1|TRBV28|TRBJ1-5|few
CASTPATGLQPQHF
TGTGCCAGCACGCCCGCGACAGGGCTTCAGCCCCAGCATTTT
>-|TRBV6-2/TRBV6-3|TRBJ2-2|few
CASSYSIVGTGELFF
TGTGCCAGCAGTTACTCAATAGTAGGCACCGGGGAGCTGTTTTTT
>TRBD1|TRBV6-2/TRBV6-3|TRBJ1-5|few
CASSYSDRSNQPQHF
TGTGCCAGCAGTTACTCGGACAGGAGCAATCAGCCCCAGCATTTT
>-|TRBV6-2/TRBV6-3|TRBJ2-2|-
CAGKGQANTGELFF
TGTGCCGGAAAGGGACAAGCGAACACCGGGGAGCTGTTTTTT
>-|TRBV5-1|TRBJ2-3|-
CASSSNPTGTDTQYF
TGCGCCAGCAGCTCCAACCCAACGGGCACAGATACGCAGTATTTT
>-|TRBV7-2|TRBJ1-2|-
CASSFGRSDGYTF
TGTGCCAGCAGCTTTGGCAGGTCGGATGGCTACACCTTC
>-|TRBV11-1|TRBJ2-3|-
CASSSIVSTDTQYF
TGTGCCAGCAGCTCGATAGTTTCCACAGATACGCAGTATTTT
>-|TRBV7-3|TRBJ1-1|few
CASSLGSGMGTEAFF
TGTGCCAGCAGCTTAGGATCAGGGATGGGAACTGAAGCTTTCTTT
>TRBD2|TRBV2|TRBJ2-2|-
CARSGTSGRGRTGELFF
TGTGCCAGATCCGGGACTAGCGGGAGGGGGCGGACCGGGGAGCTGTTTTTT
>-|TRBV3-1|TRBJ1-2|-
CASSQDRAGYTF
TGTGCCAGCAGCCAAGACAGGGCTGGCTACACCTTC
>TRBD1|TRBV5-4|TRBJ1-2|-
CASSLSLADRAKYGYTF
TGTGCCAGCAGCTTGAGCCTCGCGGACAGGGCAAAGTATGGCTACACCTTC
>-|TRBV6-1|TRBJ1-1|-
CASRARGSEAFF
TGTGCCAGCAGAGCCAGGGGTAGTGAAGCTTTCTTT
>-|TRBV4-2|TRBJ2-3|-
CASSQDNGGGADTQYF
TGTGCCAGCAGCCAAGATAACGGGGGAGGTGCAGATACGCAGTATTTT
>-|TRBV6-2/TRBV6-3|TRBJ2-1|few
CASSSGDEQFF
TGTGCCAGCAGTTCAGGGGATGAGCAGTTCTTC
>-|TRBV2|TRBJ2-3|-
CASLMSTDKGDTQYF
TGTGCCAGCCTGATGAGTACAGACAAAGGGGATACGCAGTATTTT
>TRBD2|TRBV30|TRBJ2-3|-
CAWSQRLADTDTQYF
TGTGCCTGGAGCCAGAGACTAGCGGACACAGATACGCAGTATTTT
>-|TRBV7-2|TRBJ1-2|many
CASSLARRAGYGYTF
TGTGCCAGCAGCTTAGCGCGCAGGGCGGGCTATGGCTACACCTTC
>-|TRBV7-2|TRBJ2-3|many
CASSLDSPSTDTQYF
TGTGCCAGCAGCTTGGACAGTCCTAGCACAGATACGCAGTATTTT
>TRBD1|TRBV28|TRBJ1-2|few
CASSSPGQGGDNYGYTF
TGTGCCAGCAGCTCACCGGGACAGGGTGGTGATAACTATGGCTACACCTTC
>-|TRBV11-2|TRBJ1-1|-
CASRPGNTEAFF
TGTGCCAGCAGGCCCGGGAACACTGAAGCTTTCTTT
>TRBD1|TRBV6-1|TRBJ1-2|few
CASKSRGPNYGYTF
TGTGCCAGCAAAAGCAGGGGGCCCAACTATGGCTACACCTTC
>TRBD1|TRBV12-3/TRBV12-4|TRBJ2-7|-
CASRKQGPGDEQYF
TGTGCCAGCAGGAAACAGGGGCCAGGGGACGAGCAGTACTTC
>-|TRBV6-6|TRBJ1-1|many
CASSYSMTGRNGAFF
TGTGCCAGCAGTTACTCAATGACAGGTAGGAACGGAGCTTTCTTT
>TRBD2|TRBV6-2/TRBV6-3|TRBJ2-3|few
CASSPLGTSATDTQYF
TGTGCCAGCAGTCCACTGGGGACTAGCGCCACAGATACGCAGTATTTT
>TRBD1|TRBV11-2|TRBJ2-3|-
CASRTGGTDTQYF
TGTGCCAGCCGGACAGGGGGGACAGATACGCAGTATTTT
>TRBD2|TRBV5-1|TRBJ2-3|-
CASSIAGVDTPYF
TGCGCCAGCAGCATTGCGGGAGTGGATACGCCGTATTTT
>-|TRBV5-1|TRBJ2-3|-
CASSITGYGTDTQYF
TGCGCCAGCAGCATTACAGGGTACGGCACAGATACGCAGTATTTT
>-|TRBV7-8|TRBJ2-5|-
CASSLGATRVGETQYF
TGTGCCAGCAGCTTAGGTGCGACTCGGGTGGGGGAGACCCAGTACTTC
>TRBD1|TRBV7-9|TRBJ2-2|once
CASRAGGFTGYLFF
TGTGCCAGCAGGGCAGGGGGCTTCACCGGGTATCTGTTTTTT
>-|TRBV15|TRBJ2-2|few
CATREENTGELFF
TGTGCCACCAGGGAGGAGAACACCGGGGAGCTGTTTTTT